These 27 T cell receptor beta chains were all obtained from the same sample, sequenced in a study of blood T cell repertoires in COVID-19. This table comes from immunoSEQ multiplex PCR, and its TCRdb copy is limited to in-frame clones, with some not included. Of about 110,000 clones listed, approximately 68% are singletons. Sequencing was performed on peripheral blood. The receptors here all came from an older woman with acute or convalescent COVID-19.

This clone appeared a few times. One end of the junction fails to match germline, which may point to a read error. V is TRBV6-7 and J is TRBJ1-6; TRBD1 aligns across 8 bases. TRBV6-7 is marked as an open reading frame, function uncertain. The CDR3 covers 15 residues. The DNA of the CDR3 is TGTGCCAGCAGTTACGACAGGGGCTATGATTCACCCCTCCACTTT. Encoded protein: CASSYDRGYDSPLHF.

The J gene is TRBJ2-5, the V gene TRBV5-1, with D possibly matching TRBD2 (10 bases). This CDR3 spans 16 amino acids. Germline CDR1 is SGHRS and CDR2 is YFSETQ. The V gene lost 4 bases and the J gene lost 13 bases, with 29 bases spanning the gap. CDR3 sequence: CASSPRTGESGGAPYF. The CDR3 DNA is TGCGCCAGCAGCCCTCGGACAGGGGAAAGCGGGGGGGCCCCGTACTTC.

The V call is TRBV28, the J call TRBJ1-2, with D unresolved. CDR3 length: 12 residues. Between the trimmed V and J ends, which lost 8 bases and 5 bases, there was a span of 12 bases. From germline, CDR1 is MDHEN and CDR2 SYDVKM. CDR3 bases: TGTGCCAGCGCTAGGGAGCGTTATGGCTACACCTTC. As protein: CASARERYGYTF.

V gene TRBV6-5 combines with J gene TRBJ1-6; D gene unclear. This CDR3 spans 15 amino acids. The V and J ends lost 0 bases and 13 bases respectively, with 16 bases between them. Per the germline V gene, CDR1 is MNHEY and CDR2 is SVGAGI. The CDR3 reads CASSYSSKSMVPLHF. DNA for the CDR3: TGTGCCAGCAGTTACTCTTCAAAGTCTATGGTTCCCCTCCACTTT.

The rearrangement joins TRBV5-1 to TRBJ2-1, with 8 bases fitting TRBD1. The CDR3 contains 16 residues. After removal of 5 bases from V and 8 bases from J, the junction contained 15 bases not matched to a gene. Germline CDR1 reads SGHRS; CDR2 reads YFSETQ. CDR3 nucleotide sequence: TGCGCCAGCAGGGACAGGGTAGGGCGACGAGGCGATGAGCAGTTCTTC. This gives the protein CASRDRVGRRGDEQFF. Using reference TRBV5-1 and TRBJ2-1 for the parts outside the CDR3, the full variable domain is KAGVTQTPRYLIKTRGQQVTLSCSPISGHRSVSWYQQTPGQGLQFLFEYFSETQRNKGNFPGRFSGRQFSNSRSEMNVSTLELGDSALYLCASRDRVGRRGDEQFFGPGTRLTVL.

V is TRBV18 and J is TRBJ1-3; D remains unclear. V dropped 5 bases and J dropped 2 bases, with 16 bases sitting between them. CDR1 and CDR2 from the germline V gene are KGHSH and LQKENI. The CDR3 has 16 amino acids. The CDR3 loop is CASSGTRLHPGNTIYF. The CDR3 DNA follows: TGTGCCAGCTCAGGAACAAGACTTCATCCTGGAAACACCATATATTTT.

This clone was picked up a small number of times. The chain combines TRBV6-5 with TRBJ1-6; the D is unclear. CDR3 length equals 13 residues. Per the germline V gene, CDR1 is MNHEY and CDR2 is SVGAGI. Trimming shortened V by 2 bases and J by 11 bases, and 10 bases separated the two germline ends. The CDR3 protein is CASSYGQLTPLHF. As DNA, the CDR3 is TGTGCCAGCAGTTACGGGCAGCTTACACCCCTCCACTTT.

The gene calls are TRBV7-9 and TRBJ2-1, with D tentatively TRBD1 (6 bases). V was cut by 5 bases and J by 0 bases, with 14 bases left in between. CDR3 length: 16 amino acids. Per germline, CDR1 SEHNR and CDR2 FQNEAQ (reference sequence). This CDR3 reads CASSPRTVDSYNEQFF. In DNA, the CDR3 is TGTGCCAGCAGCCCTAGGACAGTCGACTCCTACAATGAGCAGTTCTTC.

This chain joins TRBV27 and TRBJ1-2; D call uncertain. V gave up 3 bases and J gave up 7 bases, with 9 bases separating them. Germline-derived CDR1 and CDR2 are MNHEY and SMNVEV (reference sequence). CDR3 length: 12 residues. The CDR3 DNA reads TGTGCCAGCAGTTTTGCAGGAGGTGGCTACACCTTC. It codes for CASSFAGGGYTF.

V gene TRBV18 combines with J gene TRBJ1-2; the D is unclear. Germline assignment: CDR1 KGHSH and CDR2 LQKENI. Trimming cost V 8 bases and J 4 bases, with 14 bases left between them. The CDR3 consists of 13 residues. CDR3 sequence (DNA): TGTGCCAGCGGCCATGGGCAGCTCTATGGCTACACCTTC. It yields the protein CASGHGQLYGYTF. Full variable domain (rest looked up from reference TRBV18 and TRBJ1-2): NAGVMQNPRHLVRRRGQEARLRCSPMKGHSHVYWYRQLPEEGLKFMVYLQKENIIDESGMPKERFSAEFPKEGPSILRIQQVVRGDSAAYFCASGHGQLYGYTFGSGTRLTVV.

The rearrangement links TRBV10-2 to TRBJ1-2, with D unresolved. The length of the CDR3 is 14 residues. V lost 5 bases and J 9 bases, leaving 19 bases between the germline ends. Germline assignment: CDR1 WSHSY and CDR2 SAAADI. CDR3 protein: CASSPGTREYRYTF. DNA for the CDR3: TGCGCCAGCAGTCCGGGAACTAGGGAGTATCGCTACACCTTC.

V gene TRBV7-9 combines with J gene TRBJ1-1; D is perhaps TRBD1 (6 bases). Deletions cut 5 bases from V and 1 base from J, with 11 bases between. Germline assignment: CDR1 SEHNR and CDR2 FQNEAQ (reference sequence). CDR3 length: 14 amino acids. The CDR3 DNA reads TGTGCCAGCAGCCAGCAGGGGAGGAACACTGAAGCTTTCTTT. It codes for CASSQQGRNTEAFF.

V usage is TRBV6-5 and J usage is TRBJ1-2; a weak D match, TRBD1 (6 bases). Germline V gene lookup returns CDR1 MNHEY and CDR2 SVGAGI. The CDR3 contains 13 residues. V gave up 6 bases and J gave up 8 bases, with 16 bases separating them. DNA for the CDR3: TGTGCCAGCAGGGTACAGGACAGTTCAGGCTACACCTTC. It codes for CASRVQDSSGYTF.

There are a few counts of this clone. This chain links TRBV3-1 (or the pseudogene TRBV3-2) with TRBJ1-4; the D is unclear. CDR1 and CDR2 (germline): LGHDT, YNNKEL (reference sequence). The CDR3 has 14 amino acids. V dropped 6 bases and J dropped 7 bases, with 15 bases sitting between them. For the CDR3, the DNA is TGTGCCAGCAGTCAGCAGTTGGGGAGTGAAAAACTGTTTTTT. This encodes CASSQQLGSEKLFF.

This chain links TRBV4-1 with TRBJ2-1, with 10 bases lining up with TRBD1. With 2 bases clipped from V and 5 bases from J, the junction kept 9 bases outside the gene matches. The CDR3 totals 17 residues. Per the germline V gene, CDR1 is MGHRA and CDR2 is YSYEKL. In nucleotides, the CDR3 is TGCGCCAGCAGCCAACGCGAGGACAGGGGGGTTAACAATGAGCAGTTCTTC. Translating gives CASSQREDRGVNNEQFF.

This clone was counted only a few times. The genes are TRBV19 and TRBJ2-3, with TRBD1 matching 10 bases. The CDR3 loop spans 14 amino acids. The germline gives CDR1 LNHDA, CDR2 SQIVND (reference sequence). V lost 4 bases and J lost 3; bases outside the gene matches: 1. CDR3 amino acids: CASSKGQGTDTQYF. CDR3 DNA: TGTGCCAGTAGTAAGGGACAGGGGACAGATACGCAGTATTTT.

This chain connects TRBV7-9 to TRBJ2-7; tentatively, D is TRBD2 (6 bases). Trimming pared 5 bases from V and 1 base from J, leaving 15 bases between. The CDR3 has 15 residues. The germline CDR1 and CDR2 sequences are SEHNR and FQNEAQ (reference sequence). The CDR3 bases are TGTGCCAGCAGCCGAACCGCGGCGGGGTCCTACGAGCAGTACTTC. Amino acids: CASSRTAAGSYEQYF.

Details on this clone: The junction departs from germline at one end; a sequencing error may be responsible. This chain uses TRBV19 with TRBJ2-7, with D tentatively TRBD2 (6 bases). This CDR3 has 14 amino acids. Germline V CDR1 and CDR2: LNHDA, SQIVND (reference sequence). CDR3 amino acids: CASSIAGESCEQYF. In DNA, the CDR3 is TGTGCCAGTAGTATAGCGGGGGAGTCCTGCGAGCAGTACTTC.

The chain uses TRBV19 and TRBJ1-1, with 11 bases aligning to TRBD1. CDR3 length equals 16 residues. Germline lookup yields CDR1 LNHDA and CDR2 SQIVND (reference sequence). The V segment lost 2 bases and the J segment 1 base; nucleotides outside the gene matches: 3. This CDR3 is CASSIQGQGANTEAFF. The CDR3 DNA is TGTGCCAGTAGTATACAAGGACAGGGGGCGAACACTGAAGCTTTCTTT.

The sample holds a few counts of this clone. The CDR3 here is CAWSQGTEQPQHF. The CDR3 DNA reads TGTGCCTGGAGTCAGGGTACGGAACAGCCCCAGCATTTT. The chain links TRBV30 to TRBJ1-5; tentative D call: TRBD1 (5 bases). The CDR3 totals 13 residues. Germline loops: CDR1 GTSNPN, CDR2 SVGIG (reference sequence). V lost 2 bases to trimming and J lost 7 bases, with 12 bases between them.

The rearrangement links TRBV10-3 to TRBJ1-1; 8 bases are a match to TRBD1. The V gene end was trimmed by 6 bases and the J gene end by 7 bases; junction bases not matched to a gene: 10. The CDR3 consists of 14 residues. Germline-derived CDR1 and CDR2 are ENHRY and SYGVKD. The CDR3 nucleotides read TGTGCCATCAGGCTGACAGGGGACTCTGTTGAAGCTTTCTTT. Translating gives CAIRLTGDSVEAFF.

The chain has TRBV5-4 and TRBJ2-1; a possible D gene is TRBD2 (5 bases). The germline V gene encodes CDR1 SGHNT and CDR2 YYREEE (reference sequence). Trimming removed 0 bases at V and 4 bases at J, with 11 bases between. CDR3 length equals 15 residues. The CDR3 sequence: CASSLAREDYNEQFF. The CDR3, as DNA: TGTGCCAGCAGCTTGGCGAGGGAAGATTACAATGAGCAGTTCTTC.

The chain links TRBV9 to TRBJ1-3, with unresolved D. The CDR3 runs to 16 residues. Germline V gives CDR1 SGDLS, CDR2 YYNGEE. Trimming took 0 bases from V and 0 from J, leaving 10 bases between them. As DNA, the CDR3 is TGTGCCAGCAGCGTAGCGGAGGGCGACTCTGGAAACACCATATATTTT. It encodes CASSVAEGDSGNTIYF.

This clone was observed once. V usage is TRBV9 and J usage is TRBJ2-7, with D tentatively TRBD1 (5 bases). V shed 0 bases and J shed 3 bases, with 13 bases lying between them. CDR1 is SGDLS and CDR2 is YYNGEE in the germline V gene. The CDR3 sequence is 15 residues long. CDR3 region: CASSVEGANFYEQYF. CDR3 DNA: TGTGCCAGCAGCGTAGAAGGGGCAAACTTCTACGAGCAGTACTTC.

The chain carries TRBV6-5 and TRBJ1-2; 8 bases are a match to TRBD1. The length of the CDR3 is 15 residues. Germline V lookup: CDR1 MNHEY, CDR2 SVGAGI. Trimming cost V 7 bases and J 2 bases; bases outside gene matches: 9. The CDR3 region is CASTLDRGLNYGYTF. CDR3 coding DNA: TGTGCCAGCACCCTAGACAGGGGCCTAAACTATGGCTACACCTTC.

The V gene is TRBV10-1, the J gene TRBJ1-1, with 7 bases aligning to TRBD1. Germline loops: CDR1 WNHNN, CDR2 SYGVQD (reference sequence). The junction had 6 bases not matched to a gene; V was cut back by 3 bases and J by 2 bases. The CDR3 spans 15 residues. Here the CDR3 DNA reads TGCGCCAGCAGTGACCCGGGACAGTTAAACACTGAAGCTTTCTTT. The encoded protein is CASSDPGQLNTEAFF.

This clone was counted ten times or more. V gene TRBV3-1 (or the pseudogene TRBV3-2) combines with J gene TRBJ1-5; TRBD1 aligns across 9 bases. The CDR3 sequence is 14 residues long. V was clipped by 4 bases and J by 7 bases; unmatched bases: 5. Germline lookup yields CDR1 LGHDT and CDR2 YNNKEL (reference sequence). CDR3 region: CASSLTGGGQPQHF. The CDR3 DNA reads as TGTGCCAGCAGCCTTACAGGGGGCGGACAGCCCCAGCATTTT.